Below, 13 T cell receptor beta chains from the same sample are listed, as sequenced in a study of blood T cell repertoires in COVID-19. Data came from immunoSEQ multiplex PCR; TCRdb stores just in-frame clones and leaves some out. The table shows around 160,000 clones, with over 75% occurring only once. The sequencing input was PBMCs or T cells enriched from blood (not recorded which). These receptors were taken from a man aged 50 or older who had recovered from COVID-19.

The V gene is TRBV6-5, the J gene TRBJ1-5, with 7 bases identical to TRBD1. CDR3 length: 14 residues. J was trimmed by 3 bases and V by 7 bases; bases with no gene match: 6. Per the germline V gene, CDR1 is MNHEY and CDR2 is SVGAGI. CDR3 DNA: TGTGCCAGCAACAGGGGACAGCCCAATCAGCCCCAGCATTTT. Translated, it gives CASNRGQPNQPQHF.

The chain employs TRBV10-3 and TRBJ2-7, with 14 bases identical to TRBD2. CDR3 length equals 15 residues. Trimming cost V 2 bases and J 3 bases; bases outside gene matches: 0. In germline, CDR1 is ENHRY, CDR2 SYGVKD. CDR3 DNA: TGTGCCATCAGTGAGGGGACTAGCGGGAGCTACGAGCAGTACTTC. As protein: CAISEGTSGSYEQYF.

The genes are TRBV28 and TRBJ1-6; TRBD1 agrees at 7 bases. J was trimmed by 6 bases and V by 10 bases; bases with no gene match: 6. The CDR3 totals 13 residues. Germline V gene data show CDR1 as MDHEN and CDR2 as SYDVKM. The CDR3 spells CATTGTVNSPLHF. In DNA form, the CDR3 reads TGTGCCACCACCGGGACAGTTAATTCACCCCTCCACTTT.

The rearrangement links TRBV20-1 to TRBJ2-7, with a possible D match to TRBD2 (5 bases). This CDR3 region has 12 residues. Germline V gene sequence: CDR1 DFQATT, CDR2 SNEGSKA (reference sequence). V shed 3 bases and J shed 7 bases, with 13 bases lying between them. The CDR3: CSASPGNSEQYF. The CDR3 DNA is TGCAGTGCTAGTCCCGGGAACAGTGAGCAGTACTTC.

The chain joins TRBV4-1 to TRBJ1-6; D possibly corresponds to TRBD1 (5 bases). The ends were cut back, 1 base at V and 5 bases at J, with 9 bases in the middle. Per germline, CDR1 MGHRA and CDR2 YSYEKL. The CDR3 contains 15 residues. The CDR3 protein is CASSQAQGNNSPLHF. The CDR3, as DNA: TGCGCCAGCAGCCAAGCTCAGGGAAATAATTCACCCCTCCACTTT.

CDR3 region: CASRITANEKLFF. The CDR3 coding sequence is TGTGCCAGCAGAATCACAGCAAATGAAAAACTGTTTTTT. The chain recombines TRBV27 with TRBJ1-4, with unresolved D. Germline lookup yields CDR1 MNHEY and CDR2 SMNVEV (reference sequence). Trimming cost V 6 bases and J 5 bases, with 10 bases left between them. The CDR3 is 13 residues long.

The gene calls are TRBV7-9 and TRBJ1-6; D is possibly TRBD1 (5 bases). The CDR3 covers 14 residues. V lost 4 bases and J lost 7, with 11 bases in between. Germline V CDR1 and CDR2: SEHNR, FQNEAQ (reference sequence). This chain's CDR3 is CASSSGQPNSPLHF. The CDR3 region has the DNA TGTGCCAGCAGCTCCGGACAACCCAATTCACCCCTCCACTTT.

The chain carries TRBV6-5 and TRBJ2-1; a weak D match, TRBD2 (6 bases). Germline values: CDR1 MNHEY, CDR2 SVGAGI. The germline V and J ends were trimmed by 0 bases and 6 bases, with 12 bases remaining between them. There are 15 residues in the CDR3. Here the CDR3 DNA reads TGTGCCAGCAGTTACTCTTACGGGAGTGGCAATGAGCAGTTCTTC. It yields the protein CASSYSYGSGNEQFF.

The J gene is TRBJ1-2, the V gene TRBV28; no clear D gene. The germline gives CDR1 MDHEN, CDR2 SYDVKM. V dropped 4 bases and J dropped 6 bases, with 12 bases sitting between them. The CDR3 consists of 13 residues. CDR3 sequence reads: CASSSPIGDGYTF. The CDR3 DNA is TGTGCCAGCAGTTCGCCCATTGGAGATGGCTACACCTTC.

The V call is TRBV7-2, the J call TRBJ2-2, with D perhaps matching TRBD1 (5 bases). Trimming took 1 base from V and 6 from J, leaving 18 bases between them. CDR1 and CDR2 from the germline V gene are SGHTA and FQGNSA. The CDR3 loop spans 17 amino acids. DNA of the CDR3: TGTGCCAGCAGCTTAGTCGTTGCGGCAGAAGGGGCCGGGGAGCTGTTTTTT. Amino acids: CASSLVVAAEGAGELFF.

The chain joins TRBV6-5 to TRBJ1-2; the D gene is possibly TRBD1 (5 bases). CDR3 length: 14 residues. Trimming left V 5 bases short and J 4 bases short, with 14 bases between. Germline CDR1 and CDR2: MNHEY and SVGAGI. The CDR3 loop is CASSLGQGSYGYTF. In DNA form, the CDR3 reads TGTGCCAGCAGTCTAGGGCAGGGTAGCTATGGCTACACCTTC.

This clone has just one count. The chain uses TRBV6-5 and TRBJ1-1; 7 bases line up with TRBD1. Losses at the gene ends were 2 bases for V and 1 base for J; bases not matched to a gene: 7. The V gene's germline CDR1 is MNHEY and CDR2 SVGAGI. This CDR3 region has 16 residues. The CDR3 coding sequence is TGTGCCAGCAGTTACCCGACCGGGACAGCGAACACTGAAGCTTTCTTT. This encodes CASSYPTGTANTEAFF.

V and J are TRBV27 and TRBJ2-4; the match to TRBD1 covers 8 bases. This CDR3 region has 15 residues. V trimming: 5 bases; J trimming: 1 base; junction bases outside the gene matches: 4. The germline CDR1 and CDR2 sequences are MNHEY and SMNVEV (reference sequence). CDR3 nucleotides: TGTGCCAGCAGTCGACGACAGGGGGCCAAAAACATTCAGTACTTC. As protein: CASSRRQGAKNIQYF.